This TCR beta chain is drawn from a study of tumor and adjacent non-tumor tissue in lung cancer. Study background: Histology: 12 adenocarcinoma, a couple of squamous cell carcinoma, 1 small cell lung cancer. Stage I to III disease affected some 11 men and roughly five women aged about 31 to 80.

The template was RNA from unsorted bulk tissue. The library came from three nested PCR rounds adapted from ARM-PCR protocols. From the multiplex PCR reads, TCRdb called clonotypes with MiXCR, one entry per CDR3 protein. The data show approximately 65,000 distinct CDR3 sequences, 55% to 75% seen once. V was clipped by 0 bases and J by 2 bases, with 2 bases between them. Germline V CDR1 and CDR2: MNHGY, SAAAGT. There are 12 residues in the CDR3. General study findings and limits: Higher tumor TCR diversity was associated with shorter survival.

Note on this clonotype: Its antigen is currently unknown.

This clonotype was sampled from a man between 50 and 59 years old with non-small cell lung cancer. The chain recombines TRBV6-8 with TRBJ2-7; D ambiguous. The source material was lung tumor tissue. As DNA, the CDR3 is TGTGCCAGCAGTTACTCGCCCTACGAGCAGTACTTC. Translating gives CASSYSPYEQYF.